Following are 4 T cell receptor beta chains from one sample sequenced in a study of response to subunit inactivated influenza vaccine. TCRdb redid the calling of the RT-PCR reads with MiXCR, one entry per CDR3 protein. In the table there are hundreds of thousands of distinct CDR3 sequences, approximately 14% of which are singletons. Sequences were derived from PBMCs from blood, sampled around two weeks before vaccination. These TCRs come from a man aged 50-59 years who received an inactivated influenza vaccine.

V gene TRBV5-4 combines with J gene TRBJ2-1; 10 bases map to TRBD2. From germline, CDR1 is SGHNT and CDR2 YYREEE (reference sequence). J was trimmed by 0 bases and V by 6 bases; bases with no gene match: 3. The CDR3 covers 15 residues. The CDR3 loop reads CASNLAGGSYNEQFF. The CDR3 nucleotides read TGTGCCAGCAACTTAGCGGGGGGCTCCTACAATGAGCAGTTCTTC.

This clonotype was recorded a few times. The CDR3 loop reads CAISDRLSSYEQYF. CDR3 coding DNA: TGTGCCATCAGTGACAGGTTAAGCTCCTACGAGCAGTACTTC. The gene calls are TRBV10-3 and TRBJ2-7; no clear D. Trimming cost V 3 bases and J 0 bases, with 9 bases left between them. The CDR3 is 14 amino acids. CDR1 is ENHRY, CDR2 SYGVKD, per germline.

This clonotype has a handful of counts. This chain joins TRBV5-6 and TRBJ1-4; D ambiguous. Germline-derived CDR1 and CDR2 are SGHDT and YYEEEE. Trimming took off 0 bases at V and 4 bases at J, with 7 bases between the two ends. The CDR3 has 14 residues. CDR3 nucleotide sequence: TGTGCCAGCAGCTTGGCCGGGATTAATGAAAAACTGTTTTTT. It codes for CASSLAGINEKLFF.

For this clonotype: Compared with germline, one end of the junction differs, possibly owing to a read error. This chain connects TRBV11-2 to TRBJ2-1; D is undetermined. In germline, CDR1 is SGHAT, CDR2 FQNNGV. The CDR3 extends over 13 amino acids. CDR3 amino acids: CASSLGWLENSFF. In DNA form, the CDR3 reads TGTGCTAGCAGCTTAGGTTGGTTAGAAAATTCGTTCTTC. The variable domain in full, completed from reference TRBV11-2 and TRBJ2-1, reads EAGVAQSPRYKIIEKRQSVAFWCNPISGHATLYWYQQILGQGPKLLIQFQNNGVVDDSQLPKDRFSAERLKGVDSTLKIQPAKLEDSAVYLCASSLGWLENSFFGPGTRLTVL.